This T cell receptor beta chain was captured by sequencing in a study of T cell repertoires in cytomegalovirus infection. For the study at large: Matching HLA type and CMV infection were both indicated by public TCR beta signatures.

Concerning this clonotype: Its antigen is unknown.

Study-level findings and limits: Dominant in the ex vivo response were TCR beta clonotypes restricted by HLA-C and specific for CMV. The cumulative frequency of public TCR beta families identified carriers of CMV plus the relevant HLA.

Trimming at V came to 1 base and at J to 9 bases, leaving 15 bases not matched to a gene. Germline V CDR1 and CDR2: SEHNR, FQNEAQ (reference sequence). This CDR3 comprises 19 residues. One entry per CDR3 protein, called by TCRdb with MiXCR from the reads. There are about 920,000 distinct CDR3 sequences in the sample; roughly 30% occur only once, and 11% to 15% lies in the top ten. This clonotype originated in a human donor in good health (CMV status not recorded). Some clones in this sample may be carry-over from other donors' samples. The sample was cultured CD8+ T cells from PBMCs, taken from culture after CMV antigen stimulation. This sequence joins TRBV7-9 and TRBJ2-3; 14 bases are a match to TRBD2. CDR3: CASSLVWAEPGTSGGTQYF. The DNA for the CDR3 is TGTGCCAGCAGCTTAGTATGGGCCGAACCCGGGACTAGCGGGGGAACGCAGTATTTT.